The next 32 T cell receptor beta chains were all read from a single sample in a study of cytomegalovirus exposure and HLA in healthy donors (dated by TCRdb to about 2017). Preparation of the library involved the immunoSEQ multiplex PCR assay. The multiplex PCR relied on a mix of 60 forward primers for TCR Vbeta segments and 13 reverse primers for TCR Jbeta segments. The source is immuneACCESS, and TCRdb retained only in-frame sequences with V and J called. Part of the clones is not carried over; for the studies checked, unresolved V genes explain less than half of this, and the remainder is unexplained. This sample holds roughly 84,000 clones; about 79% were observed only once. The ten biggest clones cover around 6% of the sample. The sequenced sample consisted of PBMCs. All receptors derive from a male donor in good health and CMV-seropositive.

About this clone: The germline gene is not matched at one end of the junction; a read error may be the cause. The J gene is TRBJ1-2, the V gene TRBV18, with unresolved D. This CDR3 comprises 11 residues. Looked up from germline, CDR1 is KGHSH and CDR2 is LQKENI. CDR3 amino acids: CASSPASGLDF. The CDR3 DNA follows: TGTGCCAGCTCACCAGCTAGCGGTCTAGACTTC.

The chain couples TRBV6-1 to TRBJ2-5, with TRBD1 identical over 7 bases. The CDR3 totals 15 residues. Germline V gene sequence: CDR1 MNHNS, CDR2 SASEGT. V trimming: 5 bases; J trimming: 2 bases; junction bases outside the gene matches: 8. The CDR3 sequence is CASSKYEGQQETQYF. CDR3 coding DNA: TGTGCCAGCAGTAAGTACGAGGGACAGCAAGAGACCCAGTACTTC.

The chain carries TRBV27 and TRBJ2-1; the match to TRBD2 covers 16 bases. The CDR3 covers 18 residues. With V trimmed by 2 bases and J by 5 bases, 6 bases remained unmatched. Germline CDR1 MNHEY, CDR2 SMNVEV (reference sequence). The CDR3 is CASSLRGLAGGYDNEQFF. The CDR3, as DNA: TGTGCCAGCAGTTTACGGGGACTAGCGGGAGGGTACGACAATGAGCAGTTCTTC.

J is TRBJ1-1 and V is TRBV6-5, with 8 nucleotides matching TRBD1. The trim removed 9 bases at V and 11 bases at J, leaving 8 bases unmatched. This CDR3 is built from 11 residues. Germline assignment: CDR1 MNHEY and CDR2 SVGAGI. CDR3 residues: CASGQGAFAFF. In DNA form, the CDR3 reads TGTGCCAGTGGACAGGGAGCGTTCGCTTTCTTT.

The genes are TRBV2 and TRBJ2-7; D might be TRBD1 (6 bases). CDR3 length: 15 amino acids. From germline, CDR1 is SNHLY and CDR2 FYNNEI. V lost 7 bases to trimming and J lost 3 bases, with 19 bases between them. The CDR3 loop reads CASTIRTDPNYEQYF. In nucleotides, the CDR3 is TGTGCCAGCACCATTCGGACAGACCCCAACTACGAGCAGTACTTC.

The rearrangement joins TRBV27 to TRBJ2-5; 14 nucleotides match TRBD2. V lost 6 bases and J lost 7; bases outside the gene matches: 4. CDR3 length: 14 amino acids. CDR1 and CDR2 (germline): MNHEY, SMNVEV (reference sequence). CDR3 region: CASRTSGGARTQYF. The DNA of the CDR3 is TGTGCCAGCAGGACTAGCGGGGGGGCCAGGACCCAGTACTTC.

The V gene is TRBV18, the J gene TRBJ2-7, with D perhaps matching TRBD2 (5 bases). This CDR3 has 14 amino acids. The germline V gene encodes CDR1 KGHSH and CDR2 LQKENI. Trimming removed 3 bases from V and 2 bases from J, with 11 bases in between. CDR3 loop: CASSPFRGTYEQYF. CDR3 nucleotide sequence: TGTGCCAGCTCACCCTTTCGGGGAACCTACGAGCAGTACTTC.

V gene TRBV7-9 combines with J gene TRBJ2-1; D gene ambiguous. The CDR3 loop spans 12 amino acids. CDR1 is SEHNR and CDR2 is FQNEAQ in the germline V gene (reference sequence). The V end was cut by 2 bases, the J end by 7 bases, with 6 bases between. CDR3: CASSLIMNEQFF. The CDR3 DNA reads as TGTGCCAGCAGCTTAATTATGAATGAGCAGTTCTTC.

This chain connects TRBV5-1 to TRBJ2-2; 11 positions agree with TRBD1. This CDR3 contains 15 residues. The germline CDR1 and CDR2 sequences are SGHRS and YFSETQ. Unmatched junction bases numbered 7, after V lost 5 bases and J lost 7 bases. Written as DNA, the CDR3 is TGCGCCAGCAGACGGACAGGGGGCGAGGTCGGGGAGCTGTTTTTT. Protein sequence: CASRRTGGEVGELFF.

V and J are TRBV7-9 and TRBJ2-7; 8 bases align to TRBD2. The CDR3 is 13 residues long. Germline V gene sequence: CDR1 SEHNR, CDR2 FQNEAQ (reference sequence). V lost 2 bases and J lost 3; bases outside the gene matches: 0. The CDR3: CASSLSGGYEQYF. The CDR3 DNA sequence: TGTGCCAGCAGCTTAAGCGGGGGCTACGAGCAGTACTTC.

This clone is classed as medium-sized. The DNA of the CDR3 is TGCGCCAGCAGCTTGGAAGGGAGTCAGCCCCAGCATTTT. Amino acid sequence: CASSLEGSQPQHF. This sequence joins TRBV5-1 and TRBJ1-5; D not certain. The CDR3 runs 13 residues. Germline lookup yields CDR1 SGHRS and CDR2 YFSETQ. Trimming took off 0 bases at V and 6 bases at J, with 7 bases between the two ends.

The chain's CDR3 is CASSEAGDRGQRPWDTQYF. The CDR3 DNA follows: TGTGCCAGCAGTGAAGCGGGGGACAGGGGTCAAAGACCTTGGGATACGCAGTATTTT. The J gene is TRBJ2-3, the V gene TRBV6-1; 10 nucleotides line up with TRBD1. The V and J ends lost 0 bases and 6 bases, in that order; junction bases with no gene match: 15. From germline, CDR1 is MNHNS and CDR2 SASEGT. CDR3 length equals 19 residues.

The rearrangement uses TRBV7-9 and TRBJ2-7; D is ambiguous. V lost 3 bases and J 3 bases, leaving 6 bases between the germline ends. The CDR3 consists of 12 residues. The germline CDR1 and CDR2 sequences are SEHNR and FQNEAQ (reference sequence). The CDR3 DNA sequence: TGTGCCAGCAGCTTCGAGGACTACGAGCAGTACTTC. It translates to CASSFEDYEQYF.

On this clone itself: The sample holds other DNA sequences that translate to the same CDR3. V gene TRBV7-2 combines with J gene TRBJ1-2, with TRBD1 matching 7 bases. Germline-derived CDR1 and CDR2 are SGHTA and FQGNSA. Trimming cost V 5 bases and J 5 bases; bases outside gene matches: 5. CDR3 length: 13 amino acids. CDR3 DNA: TGTGCCAGCAGCAGGGGACAGAGTTATGGCTACACCTTC. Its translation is CASSRGQSYGYTF.

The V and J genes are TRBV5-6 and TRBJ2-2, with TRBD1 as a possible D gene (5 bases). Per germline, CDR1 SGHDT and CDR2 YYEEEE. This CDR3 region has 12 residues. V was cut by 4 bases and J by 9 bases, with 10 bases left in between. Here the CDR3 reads CASSRTGRELFF. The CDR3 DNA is TGTGCCAGCAGCAGAACAGGAAGGGAGCTGTTTTTT. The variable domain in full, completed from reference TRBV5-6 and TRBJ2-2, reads DAGVTQSPTHLIKTRGQQVTLRCSPKSGHDTVSWYQQALGQGPQFIFQYYEEEERQRGNFPDRFSGHQFPNYSSELNVNALLLGDSALYLCASSRTGRELFFGEGSRLTVL.

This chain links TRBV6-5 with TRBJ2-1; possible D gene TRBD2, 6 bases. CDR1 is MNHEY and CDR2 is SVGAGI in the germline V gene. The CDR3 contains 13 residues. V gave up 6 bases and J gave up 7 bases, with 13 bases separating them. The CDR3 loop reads CASRGGLGNEQFF. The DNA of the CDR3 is TGTGCCAGCAGGGGAGGTCTTGGGAATGAGCAGTTCTTC.

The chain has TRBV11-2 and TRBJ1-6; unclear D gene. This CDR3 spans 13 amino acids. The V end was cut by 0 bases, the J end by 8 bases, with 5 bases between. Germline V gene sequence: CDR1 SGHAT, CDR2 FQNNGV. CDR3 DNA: TGTGCCAGCAGCTTAGACGGGTATTCACCCCTCCACTTT. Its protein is CASSLDGYSPLHF.

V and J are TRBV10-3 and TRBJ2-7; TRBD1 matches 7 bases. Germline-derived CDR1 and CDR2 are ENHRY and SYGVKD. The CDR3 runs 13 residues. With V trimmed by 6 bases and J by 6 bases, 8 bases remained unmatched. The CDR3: CAISPDRVAEQYF. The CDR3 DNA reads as TGTGCCATCAGCCCAGACAGGGTAGCCGAGCAGTACTTC.

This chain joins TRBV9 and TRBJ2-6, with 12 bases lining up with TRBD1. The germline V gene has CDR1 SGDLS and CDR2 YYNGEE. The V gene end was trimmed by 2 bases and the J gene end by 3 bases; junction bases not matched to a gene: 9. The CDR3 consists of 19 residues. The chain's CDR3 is CASSVGPGQGAYGANVLTF. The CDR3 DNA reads TGTGCCAGCAGCGTCGGTCCGGGACAGGGGGCTTATGGGGCCAACGTCCTGACTTTC.

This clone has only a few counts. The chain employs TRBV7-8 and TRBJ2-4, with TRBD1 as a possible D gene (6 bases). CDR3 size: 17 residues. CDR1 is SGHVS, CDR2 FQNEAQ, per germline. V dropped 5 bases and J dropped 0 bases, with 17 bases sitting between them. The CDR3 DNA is TGTGCCAGCAGCCGGACAAGGACAGACCTAGCCAAAAACATTCAGTACTTC. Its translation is CASSRTRTDLAKNIQYF.

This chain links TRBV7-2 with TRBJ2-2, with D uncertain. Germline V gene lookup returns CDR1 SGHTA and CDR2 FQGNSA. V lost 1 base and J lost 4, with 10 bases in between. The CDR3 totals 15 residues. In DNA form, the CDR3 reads TGTGCCAGCAGCTTAGTAACATCAAGCACCGGGGAGCTGTTTTTT. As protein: CASSLVTSSTGELFF. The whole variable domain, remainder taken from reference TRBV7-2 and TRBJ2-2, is GAGVSQSPSNKVTEKGKDVELRCDPISGHTALYWYRQSLGQGLEFLIYFQGNSAPDKSGLPSDRFSAERTGGSVSTLTIQRTQQEDSAVYLCASSLVTSSTGELFFGEGSRLTVL.

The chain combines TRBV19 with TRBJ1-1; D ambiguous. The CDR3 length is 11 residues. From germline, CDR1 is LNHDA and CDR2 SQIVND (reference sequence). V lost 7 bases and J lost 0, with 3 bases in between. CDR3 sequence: CASIMNTEAFF. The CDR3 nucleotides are TGTGCCAGTATTATGAACACTGAAGCTTTCTTT. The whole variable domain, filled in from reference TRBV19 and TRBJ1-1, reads DGGITQSPKYLFRKEGQNVTLSCEQNLNHDAMYWYRQDPGQGLRLIYYSQIVNDFQKGDIAEGYSVSREKKESFPLTVTSAQKNPTAFYLCASIMNTEAFFGQGTRLTVV.

For the CDR3, the DNA is TGTGCCAGCAGCCCCGGGGGGACAGGGGTTAAACCAGATACGCAGTATTTT. Translated, it gives CASSPGGTGVKPDTQYF. V gene TRBV5-4 combines with J gene TRBJ2-3; 10 bases map to TRBD1. The CDR3 consists of 17 residues. Trimming removed 4 bases from V and 4 bases from J; junction bases left unmatched: 12. Germline-derived CDR1 and CDR2 are SGHNT and YYREEE (reference sequence).

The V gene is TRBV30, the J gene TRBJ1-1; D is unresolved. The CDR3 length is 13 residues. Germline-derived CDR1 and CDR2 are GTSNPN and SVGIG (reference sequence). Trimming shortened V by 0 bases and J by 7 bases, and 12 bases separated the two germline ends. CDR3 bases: TGTGCCTGGAGTGTGATGGGGAGCCGTGAAGCTTTCTTT. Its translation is CAWSVMGSREAFF.

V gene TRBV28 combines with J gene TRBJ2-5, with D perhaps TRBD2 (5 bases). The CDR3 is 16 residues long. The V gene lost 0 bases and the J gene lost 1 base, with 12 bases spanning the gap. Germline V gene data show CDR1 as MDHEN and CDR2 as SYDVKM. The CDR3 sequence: CASSLWRQAGQETQYF. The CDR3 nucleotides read TGTGCCAGCAGTTTATGGAGGCAGGCGGGCCAAGAGACCCAGTACTTC.

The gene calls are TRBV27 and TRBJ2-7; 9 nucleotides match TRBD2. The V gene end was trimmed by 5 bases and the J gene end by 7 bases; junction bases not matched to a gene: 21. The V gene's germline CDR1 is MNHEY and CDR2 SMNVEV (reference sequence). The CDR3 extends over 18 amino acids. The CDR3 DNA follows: TGTGCCAGCAGTCAACATCCTCCTAGCGGGGTTGATCTACGAGAGCAGTACTTC. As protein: CASSQHPPSGVDLREQYF.

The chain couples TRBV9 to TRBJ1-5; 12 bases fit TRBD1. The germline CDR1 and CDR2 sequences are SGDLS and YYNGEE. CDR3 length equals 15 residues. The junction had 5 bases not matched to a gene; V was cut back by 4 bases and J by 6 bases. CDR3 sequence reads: CASSLGTGGLQPQHF. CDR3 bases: TGTGCCAGCAGCCTGGGGACAGGGGGCCTTCAGCCCCAGCATTTT.

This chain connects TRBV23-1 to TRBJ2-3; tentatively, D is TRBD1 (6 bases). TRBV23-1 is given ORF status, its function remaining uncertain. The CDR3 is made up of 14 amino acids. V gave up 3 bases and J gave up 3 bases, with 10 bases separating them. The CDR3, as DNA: TGCGCCAGCAGTCATCCCCAGGGGACAGATACGCAGTATTTT. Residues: CASSHPQGTDTQYF.

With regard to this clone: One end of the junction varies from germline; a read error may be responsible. The CDR3 protein is CASRLEVSGRWPDTQYF. The CDR3 coding sequence is TGTGCCAGCAGATTAGAGGTTAGCGGGAGATGGCCAGATACGCAGTATTTT. The chain couples TRBV7-9 to TRBJ2-3, with 9 bases that match TRBD2. The CDR3 has 17 amino acids. Germline CDR1 SEHNR, CDR2 FQNEAQ (reference sequence).

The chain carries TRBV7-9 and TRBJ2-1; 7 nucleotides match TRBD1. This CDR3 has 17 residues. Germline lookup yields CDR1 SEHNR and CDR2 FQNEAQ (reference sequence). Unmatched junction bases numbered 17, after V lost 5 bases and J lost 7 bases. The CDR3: CASSGRTGNIEGNEQFF. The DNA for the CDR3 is TGTGCCAGCAGCGGGCGGACAGGCAATATTGAGGGTAATGAGCAGTTCTTC.

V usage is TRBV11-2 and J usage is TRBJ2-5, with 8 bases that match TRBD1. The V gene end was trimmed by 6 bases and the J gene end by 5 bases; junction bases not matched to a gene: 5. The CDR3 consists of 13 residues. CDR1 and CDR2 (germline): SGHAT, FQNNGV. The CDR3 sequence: CASRPGGAETQYF. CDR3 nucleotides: TGTGCCAGCAGGCCAGGGGGCGCTGAGACCCAGTACTTC.

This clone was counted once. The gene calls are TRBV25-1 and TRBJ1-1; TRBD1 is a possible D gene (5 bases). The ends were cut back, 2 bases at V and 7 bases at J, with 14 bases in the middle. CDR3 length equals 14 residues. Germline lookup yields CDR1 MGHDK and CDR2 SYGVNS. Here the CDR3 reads CASSENRLYGEAFF. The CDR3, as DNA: TGTGCCAGCAGTGAAAACAGGTTGTACGGTGAAGCTTTCTTT.